The next 22 T cell receptor beta chains were all read from a single sample in a study of blood T cells in healthy people across ages. With a J-beta primer mix and a sample-barcoded 5' primer, a second PCR ran 7 to 11 cycles. One entry per CDR3 protein results from TCRdb running MiXCR on the 5' RACE reads. Among about 570,000 distinct CDR3 sequences listed, 25% to 30% were seen once. Specimen: blood. The source is a woman in her 70s in good health.

The chain combines TRBV5-1 with TRBJ1-2; D not resolved. V lost 0 bases, J lost 8 bases, and 14 bases lay in between. The CDR3 has 14 residues. Per the germline V gene, CDR1 is SGHRS and CDR2 is YFSETQ. Written as DNA, the CDR3 is TGCGCCAGCAGCTTGGCCGCGGTTGACTTGGGCTACACCTTC. It specifies CASSLAAVDLGYTF.

There are a few counts of this clonotype. The rearrangement uses TRBV12-3 or TRBV12-4 and TRBJ2-4; D call uncertain. CDR3 size: 11 residues. V was pared by 4 bases and J by 8 bases, with 6 bases between. The CDR3 DNA is TGTGCCAGCAGTTCTCCCTACATTCAGTACTTC. Protein: CASSSPYIQYF.

The V and J genes are TRBV7-3 and TRBJ2-3; D possibly uses TRBD1 or TRBD2 (5 bases each). This CDR3 spans 16 amino acids. Germline values: CDR1 SGHTA, CDR2 FQGTGA. Trimming removed 3 bases from V and 0 bases from J, with 13 bases in between. For the CDR3, the DNA is TGTGCCAGCAGCTTCGGGACGTATTCTAGCACAGATACGCAGTATTTT. Translation gives CASSFGTYSSTDTQYF.

The table lists this clonotype with a few counts. The chain couples TRBV20-1 to TRBJ2-4; a possible D gene is TRBD1 (5 bases). CDR3 length: 14 amino acids. Germline V gives CDR1 DFQATT, CDR2 SNEGSKA (reference sequence). The V gene lost 3 bases and the J gene lost 1 base, with 10 bases spanning the gap. The CDR3 region has the DNA TGCAGTGCTAGCGTGGGGCGTGCCAAAAACATTCAGTACTTC. Encoded protein: CSASVGRAKNIQYF.

V is TRBV20-1 and J is TRBJ1-1; TRBD1 aligns across 10 bases. The CDR3 is 15 residues long. Germline CDR1 and CDR2: DFQATT and SNEGSKA (reference sequence). Germline trimming cut 5 bases from V and 4 bases from J; bases unmatched to any gene: 10. CDR3 DNA sequence: TGCAGTGCTGGGGACAGGGGAGGGGGTAGCACTGAAGCTTTCTTT. Protein sequence: CSAGDRGGGSTEAFF.

There are a few counts of this clonotype. V is TRBV3-1 and J is TRBJ1-6; D uncertain. This CDR3 spans 16 amino acids. The V gene lost 3 bases and the J gene lost 4 bases, with 13 bases spanning the gap. Looked up from germline, CDR1 is LGHDT and CDR2 is YNNKEL (reference sequence). In DNA, the CDR3 is TGTGCCAGCAGCCATGCCCGGAGACAATATAATTCACCCCTCCACTTT. Encoded protein: CASSHARRQYNSPLHF.

There are a few counts of this clonotype. The chain joins TRBV21-1 to TRBJ2-5; TRBD1 is the table's D call and was not checked against the DNA. TRBV21-1 is a known pseudogene. The CDR3 loop spans 12 amino acids. CDR3 sequence reads: CAPRADQETQYF. DNA of the CDR3: TGTGCCCCCCGGGCGGACCAAGAGACCCAGTACTTC.

This clonotype was seen a few times. The chain recombines TRBV4-2 with TRBJ2-2, with D perhaps assigned TRBD1 or TRBD2 (6 bases each). Germline-derived CDR1 and CDR2 are LGHNA and YNFKEQ. The CDR3 is 15 amino acids. V dropped 0 bases and J dropped 6 bases, with 11 bases sitting between them. CDR3 residues: CASSQDRRGPGELFF. The CDR3 region has the DNA TGTGCCAGCAGCCAAGATCGTCGGGGGCCCGGGGAGCTGTTTTTT.

This clonotype was found a few times. The chain links TRBV5-6 to TRBJ2-5; D gene uncertain. The CDR3 runs 14 residues. CDR1 SGHDT and CDR2 YYEEEE come from the germline V gene. The V gene lost 4 bases and the J gene lost 2 bases, with 12 bases spanning the gap. The CDR3 coding sequence is TGTGCCAGCAGCCTCCGGCCTACTCAAGAGACCCAGTACTTC. It is translated as CASSLRPTQETQYF.

V usage is TRBV7-9 and J usage is TRBJ2-7; D is unresolved. The V and J ends lost 5 bases and 6 bases respectively, with 14 bases between them. Germline lookup yields CDR1 SEHNR and CDR2 FQNEAQ (reference sequence). This CDR3 is 13 amino acids long. The CDR3 sequence: CASSQFGLSEQYF. In nucleotides, the CDR3 is TGTGCCAGCAGCCAATTCGGCCTCAGCGAGCAGTACTTC.

Only a few counts were recorded for this clonotype. This chain connects TRBV2 to TRBJ2-1, with D uncertain. CDR1 SNHLY and CDR2 FYNNEI come from the germline V gene. The CDR3 length is 11 residues. V lost 3 bases and J 12 bases, leaving 9 bases between the germline ends. The CDR3 is CASSDGIRQFF. CDR3 in DNA: TGTGCCAGCAGTGATGGGATTAGGCAGTTCTTC. The full variable domain, in which reference TRBV2 and TRBJ2-1 provide the parts outside the CDR3, is EPEVTQTPSHQVTQMGQEVILRCVPISNHLYFYWYRQILGQKVEFLVSFYNNEISEKSEIFDDQFSVERPDGSNFTLKIRSTKLEDSAMYFCASSDGIRQFFGPGTRLTVL.

J is TRBJ1-5 and V is TRBV7-2; 8 bases fit TRBD1. This CDR3 spans 16 amino acids. CDR1 is SGHTA, CDR2 FQGNSA, per germline. The V gene end was trimmed by 5 bases and the J gene end by 3 bases; junction bases not matched to a gene: 9. The CDR3 bases are TGTGCCAGCAGCATCAGAGGGGGACAGGCCAATCAGCCCCAGCATTTT. Translation gives CASSIRGGQANQPQHF.

This clonotype appeared a few times. V is TRBV5-1 and J is TRBJ2-1, with TRBD2 matching 8 bases. Gene TRBJ2-7 matches the end of the DNA better, so the J call may be wrong. This CDR3 is built from 14 residues. The germline V gene has CDR1 SGHRS and CDR2 YFSETQ. The CDR3 loop reads CASSRRGDDYEQYF. The CDR3, as DNA: TGCGCCAGCAGCAGGCGGGGGGACGACTACGAGCAGTACTTC.

This clonotype was counted only a few times. The chain is built from TRBV7-2 and TRBJ2-4; 7 nucleotides align to TRBD2. Looked up from germline, CDR1 is SGHTA and CDR2 is FQGNSA. The CDR3 sequence is 16 residues long. Losses at the gene ends were 5 bases for V and 6 bases for J; bases not matched to a gene: 13. CDR3 coding DNA: TGTGCCAGCAGCGGGCCTAGCGGCCATCGGGGAAACATTCAGTACTTC. Translation gives CASSGPSGHRGNIQYF.

The chain couples TRBV6-2 or TRBV6-3 to TRBJ2-5, with a tentative D call TRBD1 (5 bases). The germline gives CDR1 MNHEY, CDR2 SVGEGT. V was clipped by 7 bases and J by 2 bases, with 11 bases between them. This CDR3 comprises 13 residues. The CDR3 coding sequence is TGTGCCAGCAATAACAGGCAACAAGAGACCCAGTACTTC. As protein: CASNNRQQETQYF.

This clonotype was observed a handful of times. This chain links TRBV20-1 with TRBJ2-5; the D is unclear. The CDR3 spans 14 residues. Per germline, CDR1 DFQATT and CDR2 SNEGSKA (reference sequence). V dropped 1 base and J dropped 5 bases, with 14 bases sitting between them. This CDR3 is CSARGGLRGETQYF. The CDR3 nucleotides read TGCAGTGCTAGAGGGGGTCTCCGTGGGGAGACCCAGTACTTC.

This clonotype occurred a few times. V and J are TRBV5-1 and TRBJ2-7; TRBD1 matches 9 bases. Unmatched junction bases numbered 8, after V lost 4 bases and J lost 3 bases. Germline CDR1 SGHRS, CDR2 YFSETQ. CDR3 size: 15 residues. The CDR3 sequence: CASSPSGTGIYEQYF. The CDR3 region has the DNA TGCGCCAGCAGCCCCTCCGGGACAGGGATCTACGAGCAGTACTTC.

This clonotype was seen a few times. The chain joins TRBV29-1 to TRBJ1-5; no clear D. Trimming shortened V by 7 bases and J by 6 bases, and 13 bases separated the two germline ends. The CDR3 sequence is 12 residues long. Germline assignment: CDR1 SQVTM and CDR2 ANQGSEA. CDR3 sequence: CSASGLGQPQHF. CDR3 coding DNA: TGCAGCGCTTCTGGGCTTGGTCAGCCCCAGCATTTT.

In this sample, this clonotype turned up once. The rearrangement uses TRBV2 and TRBJ2-5; 9 nucleotides match TRBD1. The CDR3 has 15 amino acids. The trim removed 5 bases at V and 4 bases at J, leaving 8 bases unmatched. In germline, CDR1 is SNHLY, CDR2 FYNNEI. CDR3 sequence: CASSRQGVKGETQYF. The CDR3 region has the DNA TGTGCCAGCAGTCGACAGGGGGTGAAGGGAGAGACCCAGTACTTC.

This clonotype occurred a few times. J is TRBJ1-4 and V is TRBV15, with TRBD1 as a possible D gene (6 bases). V was pared by 3 bases and J by 7 bases, with 15 bases between. This CDR3 spans 15 amino acids. Germline assignment: CDR1 LNHNV and CDR2 YYDKDF (reference sequence). CDR3 sequence (DNA): TGTGCCACCAGCAGCCGGGTGGGGGGCGGTGAAAAACTGTTTTTT. It is translated as CATSSRVGGGEKLFF.

This clonotype was seen more than once but under ten times. The chain uses TRBV20-1 and TRBJ2-5, with TRBD2 as a possible D gene (5 bases). CDR1 is DFQATT and CDR2 is SNEGSKA in the germline V gene (reference sequence). The CDR3 totals 14 residues. The germline V and J ends were trimmed by 2 bases and 7 bases, with 17 bases remaining between them. The DNA of the CDR3 is TGCAGTGCTAGACCAACACTCGGGGAAGGGACCCAGTACTTC. Protein sequence: CSARPTLGEGTQYF.

The chain joins TRBV12-3 or TRBV12-4 to TRBJ1-2; no firm D call. V was cut by 3 bases and J by 7 bases, with 12 bases left in between. This CDR3 has 13 amino acids. The CDR3 loop is CASSLDSKGGYTF. Written as DNA, the CDR3 is TGTGCCAGCAGTTTGGACTCCAAGGGTGGCTACACCTTC.